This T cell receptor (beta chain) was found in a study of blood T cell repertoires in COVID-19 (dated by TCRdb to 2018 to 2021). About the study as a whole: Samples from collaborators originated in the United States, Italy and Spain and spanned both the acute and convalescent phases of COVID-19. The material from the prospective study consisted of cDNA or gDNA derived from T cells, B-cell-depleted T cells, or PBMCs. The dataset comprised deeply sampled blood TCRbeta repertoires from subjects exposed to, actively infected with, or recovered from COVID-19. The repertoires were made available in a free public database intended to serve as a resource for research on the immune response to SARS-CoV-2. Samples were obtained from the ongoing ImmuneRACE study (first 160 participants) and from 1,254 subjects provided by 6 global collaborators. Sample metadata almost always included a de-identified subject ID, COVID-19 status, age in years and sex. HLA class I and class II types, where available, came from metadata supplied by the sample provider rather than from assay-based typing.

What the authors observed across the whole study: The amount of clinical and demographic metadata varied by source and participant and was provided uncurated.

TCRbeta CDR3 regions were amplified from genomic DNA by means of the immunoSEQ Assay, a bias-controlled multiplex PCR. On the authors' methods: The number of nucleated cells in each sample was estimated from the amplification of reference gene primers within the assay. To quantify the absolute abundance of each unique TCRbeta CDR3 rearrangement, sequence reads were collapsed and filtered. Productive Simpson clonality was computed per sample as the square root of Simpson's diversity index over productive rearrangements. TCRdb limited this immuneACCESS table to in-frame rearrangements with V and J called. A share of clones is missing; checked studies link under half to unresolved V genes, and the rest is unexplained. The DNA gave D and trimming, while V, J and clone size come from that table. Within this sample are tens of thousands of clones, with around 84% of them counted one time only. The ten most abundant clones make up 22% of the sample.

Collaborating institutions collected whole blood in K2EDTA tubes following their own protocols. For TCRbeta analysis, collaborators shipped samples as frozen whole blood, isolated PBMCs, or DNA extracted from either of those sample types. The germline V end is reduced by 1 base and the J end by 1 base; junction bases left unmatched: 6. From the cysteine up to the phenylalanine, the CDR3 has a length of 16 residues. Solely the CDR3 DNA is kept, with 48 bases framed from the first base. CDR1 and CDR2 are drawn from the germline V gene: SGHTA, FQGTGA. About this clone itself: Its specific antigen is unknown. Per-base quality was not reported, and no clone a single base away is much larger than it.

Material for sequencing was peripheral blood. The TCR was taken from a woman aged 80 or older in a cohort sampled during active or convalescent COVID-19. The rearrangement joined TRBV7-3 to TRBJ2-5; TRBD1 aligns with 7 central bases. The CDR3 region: CASSLRGTAFQETQYF. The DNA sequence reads TGTGCCAGCAGCTTAAGGGGGACAGCGTTCCAAGAGACCCAGTACTTC.